These T cell receptor beta chains were read from a single sample in a study of cytomegalovirus exposure and HLA in healthy donors. The table came from immunoSEQ multiplex PCR; TCRdb's copy has only in-frame clones and leaves some out. This sample has approximately 100,000 clones; roughly three quarters occur once, and the top ten carry 3.8%. Sequences were obtained from PBMCs. These receptors came from a woman between 40 and 50 years old in good health and CMV-seronegative. The CDR3 runs from the conserved cysteine through the conserved F or W. D genes are given only for firm matches. Only part of the rows carry a size: once, few, many, or a class if the clone is expanded.

J,D,V,size,CDR3,DNA
TRBJ1-2,NA,TRBV30,NA,CAWLQGPGGYPF,TGTGCCTGGTTACAGGGACCGGGGGGCTACCCCTTC
TRBJ1-5,NA,TRBV6-5,few,CASRTAGGPPQHF,TGTGCCAGCAGAACAGCCGGAGGGCCGCCCCAGCATTTT
TRBJ2-2,TRBD1,TRBV7-2,NA,CASSRDREDTGELFF,TGTGCCAGCAGCCGGGACAGGGAGGACACCGGGGAGCTGTTTTTT
TRBJ2-5,TRBD2,TRBV10-3,NA,CAAKTAGRETQYF,TGTGCCGCCAAAACAGCGGGGAGAGAGACCCAGTACTTC
TRBJ1-4,TRBD1,TRBV7-6,many,CASSPGDRESEKLFF,TGTGCCAGCAGCCCCGGGGACAGGGAGAGTGAAAAACTGTTTTTT
TRBJ1-2,NA,TRBV6-4,once,CASRPRGEGRYGYPF,TGTGCCAGTAGGCCGCGGGGCGAGGGGAGATATGGCTACCCCTTC
TRBJ2-5,TRBD1,TRBV7-2,NA,CASSLDGTGEETQYF,TGTGCCAGCAGCTTAGACGGGACAGGGGAAGAGACCCAGTACTTC
TRBJ1-1,NA,TRBV4-2,few,CASSQPTGNTEAFF,TGTGCCAGCAGCCAACCGACAGGCAACACTGAAGCTTTCTTT
TRBJ1-5,NA,TRBV2,many,CASRAGTNSNQPQHF,TGTGCCAGCAGGGCCGGGACAAATAGCAATCAGCCCCAGCATTTT
TRBJ1-5,TRBD1,TRBV4-2,NA,CASSQGDRGQSSNQPQHF,TGTGCCAGCAGCCAAGGCGACAGGGGGCAATCTAGCAATCAGCCCCAGCATTTT
TRBJ2-2,NA,TRBV5-1,NA,CASSVGGSTGELFF,TGCGCCAGCAGCGTGGGCGGTAGCACCGGGGAGCTGTTTTTT
TRBJ2-4,TRBD2,TRBV28,once,CATLGGYIQYF,TGTGCCACCCTGGGGGGGTACATTCAGTACTTC
TRBJ1-6,NA,TRBV9,NA,CASSVGSNSPLHF,TGTGCCAGCAGCGTAGGGAGTAATTCACCCCTCCACTTT
TRBJ2-7,NA,TRBV5-1,few,CASSQTGVRYEQYF,TGCGCCAGCAGCCAGACAGGAGTCCGCTACGAGCAGTACTTC
TRBJ2-3,TRBD1,TRBV6-5,many,CASSEGQGADTQYF,TGTGCCAGCAGTGAAGGACAGGGGGCAGATACGCAGTATTTT
TRBJ1-1,NA,TRBV4-1,NA,CASSQDGGVWDVNTEAFF,TGCGCCAGCAGCCAAGATGGGGGGGTTTGGGATGTGAACACTGAAGCTTTCTTT
TRBJ2-5,TRBD1,TRBV15,NA,CATSKRRTGSFLPEETQYF,TGTGCCACCAGCAAGAGGCGGACAGGTTCTTTCTTACCCGAAGAGACCCAGTACTTC
TRBJ2-2,TRBD1,TRBV27,NA,CASSLGQIYTGELFF,TGTGCCAGCAGTTTGGGACAGATTTACACCGGGGAGCTGTTTTTT
TRBJ2-2,TRBD1,TRBV7-3,NA,CASSTTGTAGAGELFF,TGTGCCAGCAGCACTACCGGGACAGCCGGGGCCGGGGAGCTGTTTTTT
TRBJ1-6,NA,TRBV7-2,few,CASSSSFQGGEGNSPLHF,TGTGCCAGCAGCTCCTCGTTTCAGGGAGGAGAAGGTAATTCACCCCTCCACTTT
TRBJ2-7,NA,TRBV14,NA,CASSQAAGWYEQYF,TGTGCCAGCAGCCAGGCGGCAGGGTGGTACGAGCAGTACTTC
TRBJ2-7,NA,TRBV5-4,NA,CASSLGGEQYF,TGTGCCAGCAGCTTGGGAGGCGAGCAGTACTTC
TRBJ2-6,NA,TRBV5-4,once,CASSFGYGANVLTF,TGTGCCAGCAGCTTCGGGTACGGGGCCAACGTCCTGACTTTC
TRBJ2-7,TRBD1,TRBV7-9,NA,CASSGQGAVEQYF,TGTGCCAGCAGCGGACAGGGGGCGGTCGAGCAGTACTTC
TRBJ1-1,NA,TRBV29-1,NA,CSIYRVNTEAFF,TGCAGCATCTACAGGGTGAACACTGAAGCTTTCTTT
TRBJ2-3,TRBD2,TRBV6-5,NA,CASSRGGSQYF,TGTGCCAGCAGTCGCGGGGGATCGCAGTATTTT
TRBJ1-6,TRBD1,TRBV9,NA,CASSVEGGDSPLHF,TGTGCCAGCAGCGTAGAAGGGGGCGATTCACCCCTCCACTTT